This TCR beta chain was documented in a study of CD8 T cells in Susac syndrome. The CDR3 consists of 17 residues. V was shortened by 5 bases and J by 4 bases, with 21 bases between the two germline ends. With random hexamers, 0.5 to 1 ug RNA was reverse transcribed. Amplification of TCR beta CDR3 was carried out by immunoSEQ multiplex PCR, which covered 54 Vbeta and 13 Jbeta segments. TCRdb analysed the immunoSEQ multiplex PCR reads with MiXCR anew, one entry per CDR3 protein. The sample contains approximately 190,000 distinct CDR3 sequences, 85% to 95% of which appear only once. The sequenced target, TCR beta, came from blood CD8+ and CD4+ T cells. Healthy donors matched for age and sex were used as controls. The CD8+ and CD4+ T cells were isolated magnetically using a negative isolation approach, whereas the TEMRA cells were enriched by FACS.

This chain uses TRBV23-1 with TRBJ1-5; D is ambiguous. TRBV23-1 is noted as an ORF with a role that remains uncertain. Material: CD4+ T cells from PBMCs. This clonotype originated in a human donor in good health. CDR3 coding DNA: TGCGCCAGCAGTGCAAGACCGTCCTCCCCGGGAAATCAGCCCCAGCATTTT. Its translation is CASSARPSSPGNQPQHF.